The rows below give T cell receptor beta chains drawn from one sample of a study of cytomegalovirus exposure and HLA in healthy donors. The assay was immunoSEQ multiplex PCR, and TCRdb's table has in-frame clones only and misses some. The sample lists more than 200,000 clones, approximately 79% seen once, with more than 1.5% in the top ten. The sequencing input was PBMCs. These receptors were taken from a young man in good health and CMV-seronegative. Both conserved end residues are part of each CDR3. A D gene is named only where the DNA matches it firmly. Rows may omit the clone size; those that give it use once, few, many or a size class.

j_call v_call d_call clone_size cdr3_nt cdr3_aa
TRBJ2-7 TRBV7-2 - - TGTGCCAGCAGCTATCAACAGTCCTACGAGCAGTACTTC CASSYQQSYEQYF
TRBJ2-5 TRBV7-9 - - TGTGCCAGCAGCTTATCAAACCAAGAGACCCAGTACTTC CASSLSNQETQYF
TRBJ1-2 TRBV30 TRBD1 - TGTGCCTGGAGTAGCCGGACAGGGGGTGCTGGCTACACCTTC CAWSSRTGGAGYTF
TRBJ2-6 TRBV2 TRBD1 - TGTGCCAGCAGCGAAACCGGGACAGAGATCAGCTCTGGGGCCAACGTCCTGACTTTC CASSETGTEISSGANVLTF
TRBJ2-6 TRBV28 TRBD2 once TGTGCCAGCACGCTAGCGGGGGGGCTGTCTGGGGCCAACGTCCTGACTTTC CASTLAGGLSGANVLTF
TRBJ2-5 TRBV6-5 - - TGTGCCAGCAGTTACTCGGGCAGTCGACAGACCCAGTACTTC CASSYSGSRQTQYF
TRBJ1-5 TRBV19 TRBD1 - TGTGCCAGTAACTTCGGGACAGGGAAACAGCCCCAGCATTTT CASNFGTGKQPQHF
TRBJ2-1 TRBV6-4 TRBD2 - TGTGCCAGCAGTGACTCGAGCGGGAGGTACAATGAGCAGTTCTTC CASSDSSGRYNEQFF
TRBJ1-1 TRBV7-3 - - TGTGCCAGCAGCCGGTGGGACACTCATAACACTGAAGCTTTCTTT CASSRWDTHNTEAFF
TRBJ2-5 TRBV7-3 - - TGTGCCAGCAGCTTATTCCAGGGGGAGACCCAGTACTTC CASSLFQGETQYF
TRBJ1-2 TRBV9 TRBD1 few TGTGCCAGCAGCGGAAGGGGGCGCGAATATGGCTACACCTTC CASSGRGREYGYTF
TRBJ1-2 TRBV29-1 - - TGCAGCGCTGGACGCGACAGTGTCGATGGCTACACCTTC CSAGRDSVDGYTF
TRBJ2-5 TRBV28 TRBD1 - TGTGCCAGCAGCCGACCCGGGACAGGGCTAGAGACCCAGTACTTC CASSRPGTGLETQYF
TRBJ1-1 TRBV13 - - TGTGCCAGCAGCTTATTAGGGGACACTGAAGCTTTCTTT CASSLLGDTEAFF
TRBJ1-1 TRBV10-3 TRBD1 - TGTGCCATCAGCGTGGACAGGGGTGCGGGTACTGAAGCTTTCTTT CAISVDRGAGTEAFF
TRBJ2-7 TRBV7-2 - - TGTGCCAGCAGCTTAGGGCAGGGGCCCACCTACGAGCAGTACTTC CASSLGQGPTYEQYF
TRBJ2-1 TRBV6-6 - - TGTGCCAGCAGCCCGCAGCGTGAGCAGTTCTTC CASSPQREQFF
TRBJ1-6 TRBV6-5 - - TGTGCCAGCAGTTACTCGAGGTCCTATAATTCACCCCTCCACTTT CASSYSRSYNSPLHF
TRBJ1-6 TRBV5-6 TRBD1 - TGTGCCAGCAGCTTGTCCGGGACAGGGAATTCACCCCTCCACTTT CASSLSGTGNSPLHF
TRBJ2-7 TRBV7-2 TRBD1 - TGTGCCAGCAGCTATTGGGACAGGGGCCGCTCCTACGAGCAGTACTTC CASSYWDRGRSYEQYF
TRBJ2-7 TRBV5-1 - - TGCGCCAGCAGCTCGGGACACTCCTACGAGCAGTACTTC CASSSGHSYEQYF
TRBJ1-6 TRBV5-6 TRBD1 - TGTGCCAGCAGCTCGCGACAGGGCGGCTCCTATAATTCACCCCTCCACTTT CASSSRQGGSYNSPLHF
TRBJ1-4 TRBV6-5 TRBD1 - TGTGCCAGCAGTGCCCCGGGACAGGGTAATGAAAAACTGTTTTTT CASSAPGQGNEKLFF
TRBJ2-3 TRBV10-3 TRBD2 - TGTGCCATCAGTACAGCGGGGGGGCCAGATACGCAGTATTTT CAISTAGGPDTQYF